The 10 T cell receptor beta chains below all came from one sample that was sequenced in a study of identical twins. From the 5' RACE reads, TCRdb called clonotypes with MiXCR, one entry per CDR3 protein. The sample lists around 690,000 distinct CDR3 sequences, about 20% seen once, with 4% to 5.5% in the top ten. The sample was also reused in another study, on T cells expressing NK-cell markers.

The sequenced material came from PBMCs. The source is a woman aged 18 to 35 in good health.

The chain employs TRBV5-1 and TRBJ2-7; TRBD1 matches at 9 bases. In germline, CDR1 is SGHRS, CDR2 YFSETQ. CDR3 length equals 16 residues. Germline trimming cut 4 bases from V and 1 base from J; bases unmatched to any gene: 9. CDR3 amino acids: CASSPGQGSRSYEQYF. The DNA of the CDR3 is TGCGCCAGCAGCCCGGGACAGGGAAGTAGGTCCTACGAGCAGTACTTC.

The gene calls are TRBV6-1 and TRBJ2-2; D might be TRBD2 (6 bases). V was cut by 6 bases and J by 5 bases, with 13 bases left in between. Germline V gene sequence: CDR1 MNHNS, CDR2 SASEGT. The CDR3 has 14 amino acids. Here the CDR3 DNA reads TGTGCCAGCAGCCACCTGGCGGGAACCGGGGAGCTGTTTTTT. Protein: CASSHLAGTGELFF.

This clonotype was counted ten times or more. This chain joins TRBV11-2 and TRBJ1-1; unclear D gene. This CDR3 is built from 14 residues. The V end lost 1 base, the J end lost 4 bases, and 10 bases lay between the germline ends. The germline V gene has CDR1 SGHAT and CDR2 FQNNGV. The CDR3, as DNA: TGTGCCAGCAGCTTAGCTGGGGAGGGCACTGAAGCTTTCTTT. Amino acid sequence: CASSLAGEGTEAFF.

This clonotype occurred many times. The V call is TRBV7-2, the J call TRBJ1-1; D call uncertain. Germline V lookup: CDR1 SGHTA, CDR2 FQGNSA. With 5 bases removed from V and 5 bases from J, the gap between germline ends came to 9 bases. The CDR3 runs to 12 residues. The CDR3 spells CASSRSRTEAFF. Here the CDR3 DNA reads TGTGCCAGCAGCCGGAGCAGGACTGAAGCTTTCTTT.

This sequence joins TRBV3-1 and TRBJ2-5, with D perhaps TRBD2 (5 bases). Germline CDR1 LGHDT, CDR2 YNNKEL (reference sequence). V was pared by 0 bases and J by 5 bases, with 16 bases between. This CDR3 is built from 16 residues. CDR3 protein: CASSQEKGALSETQYF. The DNA for the CDR3 is TGTGCCAGCAGCCAAGAAAAGGGAGCACTGTCGGAGACCCAGTACTTC.

This chain joins TRBV20-1 and TRBJ2-7, with 7 bases identical to TRBD1. The CDR3 spans 13 residues. Germline CDR1 and CDR2: DFQATT and SNEGSKA (reference sequence). J lost 3 bases, V lost 3 bases, and 5 bases had no gene match. The CDR3 coding sequence is TGCAGTGCTAGGCTGGACAGGCTCTACGAGCAGTACTTC. Translated, it gives CSARLDRLYEQYF.

The J gene is TRBJ2-4, the V gene TRBV18; 10 bases agree with TRBD1. This CDR3 contains 15 residues. Germline V gene lookup returns CDR1 KGHSH and CDR2 LQKENI. V was clipped by 3 bases and J by 7 bases; unmatched bases: 6. The CDR3 DNA reads TGTGCCAGCTCACCGTCTAGGGACAGGGGCAACATTCAGTACTTC. Residues: CASSPSRDRGNIQYF.

This clonotype appeared a few times. The rearrangement links TRBV20-1 to TRBJ2-7; 7 bases match TRBD2. V shed 6 bases, J shed 5 bases, and the junction held 10 bases outside the gene matches. Germline CDR1 reads DFQATT; CDR2 reads SNEGSKA (reference sequence). This CDR3 spans 13 amino acids. CDR3 bases: TGCAGTGCCACTGGGCTTCGGGAGGACGAGCAGTACTTC. The encoded protein is CSATGLREDEQYF.

The chain uses TRBV9 and TRBJ1-6; tentatively, D is TRBD1 (5 bases). Trimming left V 3 bases short and J 10 bases short, with 14 bases between. Germline CDR1 is SGDLS and CDR2 is YYNGEE. The CDR3 is 14 residues long. CDR3 region: CASSGRDSKSPLHF. The CDR3 bases are TGTGCCAGCAGCGGTCGGGACTCAAAATCACCCCTCCACTTT.

In its sample, this clonotype was seen many times. The DNA of the CDR3 is TGCGCCATTCCCCTTAGGACTAGCGGGGCGTACGAGCAGTACTTC. Protein product: CAIPLRTSGAYEQYF. The J gene is TRBJ2-7, the V gene TRBV10-1; 12 bases agree with TRBD2. This CDR3 contains 15 residues. Germline V lookup: CDR1 WNHNN, CDR2 SYGVQD (reference sequence). Trimming cost V 10 bases and J 4 bases; bases outside gene matches: 11.